Reported below is one TCR beta chain. The germline gives CDR1 SGDLS, CDR2 YYNGEE. The trim removed 3 bases at V and 2 bases at J, leaving 6 bases unmatched. This CDR3 region has 16 residues. This sample was included in a study of blood T cell repertoires in COVID-19. Study overall: COVID-19 samples, acute and convalescent, were from the United States, Italy and Spain. T cells, B-cell-depleted T cells, or PBMCs provided the cDNA or gDNA that served as material.

Recruited during active infection, patients (from Seattle) were subsequently followed longitudinally. In the source study's methods: The authors estimated nucleated cell counts from reference gene primer amplification. Profiled with immunoSEQ multiplex PCR; TCRdb holds only in-frame clones, not every one. V and J calls and clone size come straight from that table; D and trimming were deduced from the DNA. The sample records more than 100,000 clones, around 87% being singletons. V usage is TRBV9 and J usage is TRBJ2-2; 8 bases are a match to TRBD2. Sequences were obtained from peripheral blood. This clonotype originated in a woman in her sixties or seventies with COVID-19, enrolled during active disease. The chain's CDR3 is CASSGYSGANTGELFF. The DNA of the CDR3 is TGTGCCAGCAGCGGTTATAGCGGGGCCAACACCGGGGAGCTGTTTTTT.